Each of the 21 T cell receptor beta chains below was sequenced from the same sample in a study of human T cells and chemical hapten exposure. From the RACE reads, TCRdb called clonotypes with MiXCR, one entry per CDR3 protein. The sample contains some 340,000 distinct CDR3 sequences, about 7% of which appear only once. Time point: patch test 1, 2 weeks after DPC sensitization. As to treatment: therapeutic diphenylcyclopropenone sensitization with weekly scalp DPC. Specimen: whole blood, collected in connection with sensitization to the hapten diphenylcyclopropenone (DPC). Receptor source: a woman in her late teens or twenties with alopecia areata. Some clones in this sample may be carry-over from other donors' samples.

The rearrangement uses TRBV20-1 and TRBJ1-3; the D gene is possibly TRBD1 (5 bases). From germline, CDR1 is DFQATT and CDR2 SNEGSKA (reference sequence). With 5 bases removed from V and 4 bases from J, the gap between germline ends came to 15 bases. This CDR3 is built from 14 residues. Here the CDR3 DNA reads TGCAGTGCTGCCGGTGGGGCGGACGGAAACACCATATATTTT. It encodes CSAAGGADGNTIYF.

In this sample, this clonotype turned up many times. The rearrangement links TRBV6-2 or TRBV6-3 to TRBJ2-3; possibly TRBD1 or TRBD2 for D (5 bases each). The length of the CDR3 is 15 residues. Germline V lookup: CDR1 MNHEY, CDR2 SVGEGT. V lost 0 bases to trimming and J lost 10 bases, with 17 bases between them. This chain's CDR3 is CASSYSLRGVVAQYF. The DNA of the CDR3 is TGTGCCAGCAGTTACTCGTTAAGGGGAGTAGTGGCGCAGTATTTT.

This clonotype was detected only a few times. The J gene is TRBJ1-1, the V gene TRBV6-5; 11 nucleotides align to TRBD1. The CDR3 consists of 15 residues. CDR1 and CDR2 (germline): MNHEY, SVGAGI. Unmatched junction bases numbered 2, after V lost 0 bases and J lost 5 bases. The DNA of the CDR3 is TGTGCCAGCAGTTACTCGGGACAGGGGGGAACTGAAGCTTTCTTT. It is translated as CASSYSGQGGTEAFF.

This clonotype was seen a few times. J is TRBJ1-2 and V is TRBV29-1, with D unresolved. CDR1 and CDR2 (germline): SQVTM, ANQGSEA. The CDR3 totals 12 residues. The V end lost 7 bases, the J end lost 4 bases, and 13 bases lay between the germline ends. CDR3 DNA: TGCAGCGGACACCACACAGTCTATGGCTACACCTTC. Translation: CSGHHTVYGYTF.

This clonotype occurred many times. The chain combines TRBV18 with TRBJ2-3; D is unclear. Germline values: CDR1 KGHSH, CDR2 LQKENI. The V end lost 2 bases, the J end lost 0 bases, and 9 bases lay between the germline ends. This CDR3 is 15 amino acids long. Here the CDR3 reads CASSPGSTSTDTQYF. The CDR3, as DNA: TGTGCCAGCTCACCAGGCAGCACTAGCACAGATACGCAGTATTTT. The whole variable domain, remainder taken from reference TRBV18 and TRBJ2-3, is NAGVMQNPRHLVRRRGQEARLRCSPMKGHSHVYWYRQLPEEGLKFMVYLQKENIIDESGMPKERFSAEFPKEGPSILRIQQVVRGDSAAYFCASSPGSTSTDTQYFGPGTRLTVL.

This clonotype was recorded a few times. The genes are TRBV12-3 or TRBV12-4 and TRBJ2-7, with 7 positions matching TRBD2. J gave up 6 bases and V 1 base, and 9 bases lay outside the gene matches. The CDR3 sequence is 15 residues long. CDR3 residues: CASSLGPGGPGEQYF. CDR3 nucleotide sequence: TGTGCCAGCAGTTTAGGGCCGGGGGGTCCGGGCGAGCAGTACTTC.

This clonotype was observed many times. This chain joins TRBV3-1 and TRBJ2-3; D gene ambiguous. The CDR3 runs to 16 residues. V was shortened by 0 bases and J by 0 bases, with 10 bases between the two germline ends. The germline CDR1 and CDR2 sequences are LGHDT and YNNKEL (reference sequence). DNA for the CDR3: TGTGCCAGCAGCCAAGATAAGGCTCTTAGCACAGATACGCAGTATTTT. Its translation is CASSQDKALSTDTQYF.

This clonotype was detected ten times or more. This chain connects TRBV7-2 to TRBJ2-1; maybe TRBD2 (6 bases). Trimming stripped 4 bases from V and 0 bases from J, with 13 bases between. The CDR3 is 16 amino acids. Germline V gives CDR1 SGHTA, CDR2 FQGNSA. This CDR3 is CASSSSLGGSYNEQFF. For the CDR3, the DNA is TGTGCCAGCAGCTCCTCCCTGGGGGGCTCCTACAATGAGCAGTTCTTC.

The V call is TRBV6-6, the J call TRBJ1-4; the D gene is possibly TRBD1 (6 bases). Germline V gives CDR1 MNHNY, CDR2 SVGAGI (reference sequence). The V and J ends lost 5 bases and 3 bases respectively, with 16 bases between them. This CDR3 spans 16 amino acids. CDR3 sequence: CASSTPDSRSNEKLFF. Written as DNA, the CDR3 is TGTGCCAGCAGTACCCCGGACAGCCGGTCTAATGAAAAACTGTTTTTT.

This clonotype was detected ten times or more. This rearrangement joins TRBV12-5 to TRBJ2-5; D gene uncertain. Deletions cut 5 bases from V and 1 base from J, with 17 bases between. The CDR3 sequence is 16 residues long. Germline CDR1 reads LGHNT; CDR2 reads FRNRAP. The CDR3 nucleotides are TGTGCTAGTGGTCTAACCCACTCGCTCCTCCAAGAGACCCAGTACTTC. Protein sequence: CASGLTHSLLQETQYF.

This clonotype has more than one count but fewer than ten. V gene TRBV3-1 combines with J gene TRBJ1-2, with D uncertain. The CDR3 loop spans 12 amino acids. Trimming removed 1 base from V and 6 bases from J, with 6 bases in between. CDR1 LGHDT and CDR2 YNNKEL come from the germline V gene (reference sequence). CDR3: CASSQGTDGYTF. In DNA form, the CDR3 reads TGTGCCAGCAGCCAAGGAACAGATGGCTACACCTTC.

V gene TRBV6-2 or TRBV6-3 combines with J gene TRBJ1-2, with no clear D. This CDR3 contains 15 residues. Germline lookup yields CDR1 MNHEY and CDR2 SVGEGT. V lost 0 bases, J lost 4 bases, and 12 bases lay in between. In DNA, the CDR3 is TGTGCCAGCAGTTACTCAATAACAGCCGGCTATGGCTACACCTTC. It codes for CASSYSITAGYGYTF.

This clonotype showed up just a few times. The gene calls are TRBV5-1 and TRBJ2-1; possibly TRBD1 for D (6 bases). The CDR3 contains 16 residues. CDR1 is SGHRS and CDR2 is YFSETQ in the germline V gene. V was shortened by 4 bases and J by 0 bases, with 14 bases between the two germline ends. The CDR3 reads CASSIQGRSSYNEQFF. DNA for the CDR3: TGCGCCAGCAGCATACAGGGACGTAGCTCCTACAATGAGCAGTTCTTC.

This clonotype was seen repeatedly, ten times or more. CDR3 residues: CASSQFGGRISGELFF. The DNA of the CDR3 is TGTGCCAGCAGCCAGTTCGGGGGCCGGATTAGCGGGGAGCTGTTTTTT. The chain is built from TRBV4-2 and TRBJ2-2; D is perhaps TRBD1 or TRBD2 (6 bases each). CDR1 and CDR2 from the germline V gene are LGHNA and YNFKEQ. The length of the CDR3 is 16 residues. Between the trimmed V and J ends, which lost 3 bases and 7 bases, there was a span of 18 bases.

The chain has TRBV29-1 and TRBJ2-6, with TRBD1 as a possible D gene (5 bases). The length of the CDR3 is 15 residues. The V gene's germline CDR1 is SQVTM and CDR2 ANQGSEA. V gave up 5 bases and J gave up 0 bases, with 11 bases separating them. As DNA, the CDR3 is TGCAGCGTTCAGGGTCTCCACTCTGGGGCCAACGTCCTGACTTTC. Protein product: CSVQGLHSGANVLTF.

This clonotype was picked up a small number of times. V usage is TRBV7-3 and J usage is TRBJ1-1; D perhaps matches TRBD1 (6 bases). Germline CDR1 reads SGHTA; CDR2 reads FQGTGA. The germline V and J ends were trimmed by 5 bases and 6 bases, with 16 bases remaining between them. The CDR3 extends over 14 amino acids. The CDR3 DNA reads TGTGCCAGCAGCGCCACAGGGCTTAATGCTGAAGCTTTCTTT. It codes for CASSATGLNAEAFF.

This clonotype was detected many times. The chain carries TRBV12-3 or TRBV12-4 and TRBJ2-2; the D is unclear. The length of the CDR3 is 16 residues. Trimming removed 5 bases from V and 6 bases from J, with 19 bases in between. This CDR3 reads CASSRSLTLRAGELFF. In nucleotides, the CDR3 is TGTGCCAGCAGTCGTTCTTTGACCCTTAGGGCCGGGGAGCTGTTTTTT.

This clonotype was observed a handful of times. The CDR3 sequence: CSAKPFPATEQYF. In DNA form, the CDR3 reads TGCAGTGCTAAACCATTCCCGGCCACCGAGCAGTACTTC. The V gene is TRBV20-1, the J gene TRBJ2-7, with D hard to call. The CDR3 is 13 amino acids. The germline V and J ends were trimmed by 4 bases and 6 bases, with 16 bases remaining between them. Per germline, CDR1 DFQATT and CDR2 SNEGSKA (reference sequence).

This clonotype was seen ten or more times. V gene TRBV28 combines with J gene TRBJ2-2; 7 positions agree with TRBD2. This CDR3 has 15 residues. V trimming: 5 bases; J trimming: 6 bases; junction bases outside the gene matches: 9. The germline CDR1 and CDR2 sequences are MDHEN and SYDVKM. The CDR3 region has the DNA TGTGCCAGCAGTCCCACGGGGGGTCCGGCCGGGGAGCTGTTTTTT. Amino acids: CASSPTGGPAGELFF.

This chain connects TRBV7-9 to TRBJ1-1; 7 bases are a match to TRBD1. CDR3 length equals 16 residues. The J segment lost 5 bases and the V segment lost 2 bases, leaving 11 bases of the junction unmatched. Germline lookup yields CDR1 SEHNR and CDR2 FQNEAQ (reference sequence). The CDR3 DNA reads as TGTGCCAGCAGCTTACATGCGACAGGGTATGGTACTGAAGCTTTCTTT. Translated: CASSLHATGYGTEAFF.

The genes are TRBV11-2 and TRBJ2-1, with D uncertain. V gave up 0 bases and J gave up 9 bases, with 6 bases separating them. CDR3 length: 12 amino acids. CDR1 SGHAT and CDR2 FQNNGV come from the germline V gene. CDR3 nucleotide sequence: TGTGCCAGCAGCTTAGATCGCACTGAGCAGTTCTTC. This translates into CASSLDRTEQFF.